The sequence of this T cell receptor (beta chain) was determined in a study of OX40 agonist ivuxolimab in advanced cancers. Looking at the study overall: The mean age was about 61 years, ranging from about 23 to 85, with around four fifths of participants male. Findings and limits, study-wide: Antigen specificity of clonally expanded peripheral T cells was not established. Mean expanded clone counts were higher in CD8+ than CD4+ T cells.

Note on this clone: Its antigen is unknown.

CDR3 size: 14 residues. Germline V gene sequence: CDR1 KGHSH, CDR2 LQKENI. Trimming left V 2 bases short and J 5 bases short, with 12 bases between. Method: immunoSEQ multiplex PCR; TCRdb's copy keeps in-frame clones and lacks some. The data contain about 68,000 clones, over 75% of them seen just once; the ten biggest clones take up roughly 0.74%. This TCR came from an adult with an advanced solid tumor such as melanoma, head and neck, liver or kidney cancer. The starting material was CD4+ or CD8+ T cells sorted from blood, obtained in a trial of the OX40 agonist ivuxolimab. This chain links TRBV18 with TRBJ1-1; TRBD1 might be the D (6 bases). The CDR3 nucleotides read TGTGCCAGCTCACCAATGGACAGAAATACTGAAGCTTTCTTT. Protein sequence: CASSPMDRNTEAFF.